A selection of T cell receptor beta chains follows, all from one sample in a study of CD8+CD57+ T cells in acquired aplastic anemia. Using its own MiXCR run on the reads, TCRdb lists one record per CDR3 protein. The sample records under 250,000 distinct CDR3 sequences, 34% being singletons. Sequenced material: sorted CD4+, CD8+, or CD8+CD57+ T cells (not recorded which) from PBMCs. Receptor source: a human donor in good health, serving as a control. CDR3s include the opening cysteine and the closing phenylalanine or tryptophan. The order of the fields is D gene, clone size, J gene, V gene, CDR3 protein, CDR3 DNA. A D gene is named only where the DNA matches it firmly. A clone size is listed for some rows: how often the clone was seen (once, few, many), or a class if it is expanded.

D gene: NA
clone size: many
J gene: TRBJ1-2
V gene: TRBV12-3/TRBV12-4
CDR3 protein: CASSQTRGGYTF
CDR3 DNA: TGTGCCAGCAGTCAAACCAGGGGTGGCTACACCTTC

D gene: TRBD1
clone size: NA
J gene: TRBJ1-1
V gene: TRBV2
CDR3 protein: CASSPRQGTDTEAFF
CDR3 DNA: TGTGCCAGCAGCCCTAGACAGGGTACGGACACTGAAGCTTTCTTT

D gene: NA
clone size: NA
J gene: TRBJ2-2
V gene: TRBV12-3/TRBV12-4
CDR3 protein: CASSLAVNTGELFF
CDR3 DNA: TGTGCCAGCAGTTTAGCTGTGAACACCGGGGAGCTGTTTTTT

D gene: TRBD2
clone size: few
J gene: TRBJ2-7
V gene: TRBV3-1
CDR3 protein: CASSQAGLAGNEQYF
CDR3 DNA: TGTGCCAGCAGCCAAGCCGGACTAGCGGGAAACGAGCAGTACTTC

D gene: NA
clone size: once
J gene: TRBJ1-2
V gene: TRBV7-9
CDR3 protein: CASSVRDGWGSGNTF
CDR3 DNA: NA

D gene: NA
clone size: once
J gene: TRBJ1-4
V gene: TRBV29-1
CDR3 protein: CSVEAGEEKLFF
CDR3 DNA: TGCAGCGTTGAGGCAGGGGAAGAAAAACTGTTTTTT

D gene: TRBD2
clone size: NA
J gene: TRBJ2-7
V gene: TRBV24-1
CDR3 protein: CDTGAWSGRVYEQYF
CDR3 DNA: TGTGACACCGGGGCATGGAGCGGGAGAGTCTACGAGCAGTACTTC

D gene: TRBD1
clone size: NA
J gene: TRBJ1-2
V gene: TRBV10-3
CDR3 protein: CAISSGTAIDYGYTF
CDR3 DNA: TGTGCCATCAGCTCCGGGACAGCTATAGACTATGGCTACACCTTC

D gene: NA
clone size: NA
J gene: TRBJ2-3
V gene: TRBV7-9
CDR3 protein: CASTPPTDTQYF
CDR3 DNA: TGTGCCAGCACCCCCCCCACAGATACGCAGTATTTT

D gene: TRBD1
clone size: many
J gene: TRBJ1-2
V gene: TRBV7-2
CDR3 protein: CASSSRTGLAVNYGYTF
CDR3 DNA: TGTGCCAGCAGCTCCAGGACAGGTTTGGCGGTTAACTATGGCTACACCTTC

D gene: TRBD2
clone size: many
J gene: TRBJ2-1
V gene: TRBV7-9
CDR3 protein: CASSSRLAGGIDEQFF
CDR3 DNA: TGTGCCAGCAGCTCACGACTAGCGGGGGGGATCGATGAGCAGTTCTTC

D gene: TRBD1
clone size: many
J gene: TRBJ1-6
V gene: TRBV12-3/TRBV12-4
CDR3 protein: CASSRGQATNSPLHF
CDR3 DNA: TGTGCCAGCAGTCGCGGACAGGCGACTAATTCACCCCTCCACTTT

D gene: TRBD1
clone size: many
J gene: TRBJ2-1
V gene: TRBV7-9
CDR3 protein: CASSFLRAGGYNEQFF
CDR3 DNA: TGTGCCAGCAGCTTCCTGAGGGCAGGGGGATACAATGAGCAGTTCTTC

D gene: TRBD1
clone size: few
J gene: TRBJ1-6
V gene: TRBV18
CDR3 protein: CASSPWTGAELTLHF
CDR3 DNA: TGTGCCAGCTCACCCTGGACAGGGGCAGAACTCACCCTCCACTTT

D gene: NA
clone size: NA
J gene: TRBJ1-2
V gene: TRBV20-1
CDR3 protein: CSASRQARHTF
CDR3 DNA: TGCAGTGCTAGCCGGCAAGCGCGGCACACCTTC